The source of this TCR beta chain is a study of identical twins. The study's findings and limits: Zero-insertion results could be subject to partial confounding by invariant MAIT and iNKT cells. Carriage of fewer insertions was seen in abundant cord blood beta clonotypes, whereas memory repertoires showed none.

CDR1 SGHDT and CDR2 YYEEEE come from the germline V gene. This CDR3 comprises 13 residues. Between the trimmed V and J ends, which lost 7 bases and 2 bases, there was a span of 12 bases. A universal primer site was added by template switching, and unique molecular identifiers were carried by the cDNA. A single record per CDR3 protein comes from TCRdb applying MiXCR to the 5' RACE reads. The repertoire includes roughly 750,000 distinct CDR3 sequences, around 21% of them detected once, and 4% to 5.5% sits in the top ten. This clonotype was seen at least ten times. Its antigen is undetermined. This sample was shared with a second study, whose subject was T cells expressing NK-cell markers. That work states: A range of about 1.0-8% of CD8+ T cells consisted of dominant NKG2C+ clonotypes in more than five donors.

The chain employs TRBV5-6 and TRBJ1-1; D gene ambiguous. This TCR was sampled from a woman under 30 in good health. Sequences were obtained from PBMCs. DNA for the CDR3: TGTGCCAGCCAGGAGAGACTAAACACTGAAGCTTTCTTT. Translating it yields CASQERLNTEAFF.